This T cell receptor beta chain was obtained from a study of cytomegalovirus exposure and HLA in healthy donors. Overall study context: Among roughly 180 million T cells, an earlier analysis found 117 million unique TCR beta sequences.

Both 60 Vbeta primers and 13 Jbeta primers went into the PCR. The repertoire was sequenced with immunoSEQ multiplex PCR; TCRdb's copy has only in-frame clones and lacks some. The data show 55,000 to 70,000 clones, 80% seen once. Trimming left V 0 bases short and J 4 bases short, with 16 bases between. Germline V gene sequence: CDR1 LGHNA, CDR2 YNFKEQ. The CDR3 contains 17 residues. The V and J genes are TRBV4-2 and TRBJ1-5, with a weak D call TRBD1 (5 bases). The receptor was isolated from a male donor in good health and CMV-seronegative. Specimen: PBMCs. CDR3 DNA sequence: TGTGCCAGCAGCCAAGATGGAGGGGCGCGGCAAAATCAGCCCCAGCATTTT. Translating it yields CASSQDGGARQNQPQHF.